This passage covers 15 T cell receptor beta chains from one sample sequenced in a study of T cell responses to AZD1222 COVID-19 vaccine. Generated by immunoSEQ multiplex PCR, the TCRdb table keeps only in-frame clones and is missing some. The sample yields some 90,000 clones, 80% to 90% seen once. This specimen was peripheral blood, taken on day 0 of AZD1222 vaccination. The receptors were gathered from an adult in good health.

The CDR3 nucleotides are TGTGCCAGCAGCAACCCCCCGGGGAGGAACACTGAAGCTTTCTTT. Its translation is CASSNPPGRNTEAFF. This rearrangement joins TRBV11-1 to TRBJ1-1; no clear D. V lost 5 bases to trimming and J lost 1 base, with 14 bases between them. CDR3 size: 15 residues. Germline CDR1 is SGHAT and CDR2 is FQDESV (reference sequence).

V and J are TRBV25-1 and TRBJ1-5, with a tentative D call TRBD1 (5 bases). Trimming took 6 bases from V and 3 from J, leaving 15 bases between them. This CDR3 is 15 amino acids long. The germline V gene encodes CDR1 MGHDK and CDR2 SYGVNS. CDR3 sequence reads: CASSAPGVDNQPQHF. The CDR3 DNA reads TGTGCCAGCAGCGCCCCGGGGGTTGACAATCAGCCCCAGCATTTT.

This sequence joins TRBV28 and TRBJ2-5, with TRBD2 identical over 15 bases. The CDR3 has 17 amino acids. Germline V gives CDR1 MDHEN, CDR2 SYDVKM. The trim removed 5 bases at V and 5 bases at J, leaving 9 bases unmatched. CDR3 sequence reads: CASSLGLAGGPTETQYF. The DNA of the CDR3 is TGTGCCAGCAGTCTCGGACTAGCGGGAGGGCCCACCGAGACCCAGTACTTC.

The genes are TRBV19 and TRBJ1-6; 7 positions match TRBD1. This CDR3 has 14 residues. V lost 7 bases and J lost 7; bases outside the gene matches: 7. The germline V gene encodes CDR1 LNHDA and CDR2 SQIVND (reference sequence). CDR3 coding DNA: TGTGCCAGTACGCGACAGGGTCGGAATTCACCCCTCCACTTT. As protein: CASTRQGRNSPLHF.

This sequence joins TRBV5-1 and TRBJ1-6, with a weak D call TRBD1 (5 bases). Looked up from germline, CDR1 is SGHRS and CDR2 is YFSETQ. Trimming left V 0 bases short and J 8 bases short, with 9 bases between. The CDR3 totals 14 residues. CDR3 nucleotide sequence: TGCGCCAGCAGCTTGGGGACGGGGGATTCACCCCTCCACTTT. This translates into CASSLGTGDSPLHF.

The rearrangement uses TRBV16 and TRBJ2-6; D gene unclear. V was shortened by 0 bases and J by 0 bases, with 12 bases between the two germline ends. Germline CDR1 and CDR2: KGHSY and FQNENV. The CDR3 extends over 18 amino acids. This chain's CDR3 is CASSQSAPASSGANVLTF. The CDR3 DNA sequence: TGTGCCAGCAGCCAATCGGCTCCGGCAAGCTCTGGGGCCAACGTCCTGACTTTC.

The CDR3 loop reads CASSTYGYTF. The CDR3 DNA sequence: TGTGCCAGCAGCACTTATGGCTACACCTTC. The J gene is TRBJ1-2, the V gene TRBV14, with unresolved D. Germline-derived CDR1 and CDR2 are SGHDN and FVKESK. CDR3 size: 10 residues. Trimming took 5 bases from V and 5 from J, leaving 3 bases between them.

This chain links TRBV20-1 with TRBJ1-1; D is undetermined. Trimming removed 5 bases from V and 9 bases from J, with 13 bases in between. The CDR3 is 11 amino acids. Germline CDR1 reads DFQATT; CDR2 reads SNEGSKA (reference sequence). In nucleotides, the CDR3 is TGCAGTGCTTCACCGGAGATTAAAGCTTTCTTT. This codes for CSASPEIKAFF.

V gene TRBV7-2 combines with J gene TRBJ1-4; the D gene is possibly TRBD1 (5 bases). The CDR3 is made up of 13 amino acids. Germline lookup yields CDR1 SGHTA and CDR2 FQGNSA. V was pared by 8 bases and J by 8 bases, with 15 bases between. In DNA form, the CDR3 reads TGTGCCAGCGCGCGGCAGGGTTCAGAAAAACTGTTTTTT. Translation: CASARQGSEKLFF.

The CDR3 bases are TGTGCCAGCAGTGCACAGGGGGCGCTTACTGGCGCTTTCTTT. Translation: CASSAQGALTGAFF. The V and J genes are TRBV2 and TRBJ1-1; 9 bases line up with TRBD1. V lost 4 bases and J lost 11; bases outside the gene matches: 11. The CDR3 runs to 14 residues. Germline assignment: CDR1 SNHLY and CDR2 FYNNEI.

The chain has TRBV11-2 and TRBJ1-2, with D possibly TRBD1 on 5 matching bases. CDR3 length: 15 residues. Trimming pared 5 bases from V and 6 bases from J, leaving 19 bases between. Germline-derived CDR1 and CDR2 are SGHAT and FQNNGV. CDR3 nucleotides: TGTGCCAGCAGCCCCGGGGCAGAGAGGGGCCATGGCTACACCTTC. Translation: CASSPGAERGHGYTF. Full variable domain (outside the CDR3, taken from reference TRBV11-2 and TRBJ1-2): EAGVAQSPRYKIIEKRQSVAFWCNPISGHATLYWYQQILGQGPKLLIQFQNNGVVDDSQLPKDRFSAERLKGVDSTLKIQPAKLEDSAVYLCASSPGAERGHGYTFGSGTRLTVV.

V and J are TRBV3-1 (or the pseudogene TRBV3-2) and TRBJ2-7, with D perhaps matching TRBD2 (6 bases). The germline V gene has CDR1 LGHDT and CDR2 YNNKEL (reference sequence). The length of the CDR3 is 14 residues. The V gene lost 1 base and the J gene lost 4 bases, with 11 bases spanning the gap. The CDR3 spells CASSQGREWYEQYF. The CDR3 DNA follows: TGTGCCAGCAGCCAAGGCCGGGAGTGGTACGAGCAGTACTTC.

The chain employs TRBV5-6 and TRBJ2-1; D is possibly TRBD1 (6 bases). Germline assignment: CDR1 SGHDT and CDR2 YYEEEE. V was clipped by 4 bases and J by 6 bases, with 17 bases between them. The CDR3 runs to 15 residues. The CDR3 sequence: CASSKGQLIRNEQFF. DNA for the CDR3: TGTGCCAGCAGCAAGGGACAATTAATACGCAATGAGCAGTTCTTC. The full variable domain, with the rest looked up from reference TRBV5-6 and TRBJ2-1, is DAGVTQSPTHLIKTRGQQVTLRCSPKSGHDTVSWYQQALGQGPQFIFQYYEEEERQRGNFPDRFSGHQFPNYSSELNVNALLLGDSALYLCASSKGQLIRNEQFFGPGTRLTVL.

The chain uses TRBV28 and TRBJ2-5, with a possible D match to TRBD2 (6 bases). CDR3 length: 16 amino acids. Per germline, CDR1 MDHEN and CDR2 SYDVKM. V lost 3 bases and J lost 4, with 18 bases in between. DNA for the CDR3: TGTGCCAGCAGTTTTGGGGCGGGAATGGCTGGAGAGACCCAGTACTTC. The encoded protein is CASSFGAGMAGETQYF.

V usage is TRBV6-1 and J usage is TRBJ2-7; D remains unclear. V was trimmed by 0 bases and J by 0 bases, leaving 12 bases between them. The CDR3 covers 16 residues. Germline V gives CDR1 MNHNS, CDR2 SASEGT. The CDR3 sequence is CASSEAPTRNSYEQYF. In DNA, the CDR3 is TGTGCCAGCAGTGAAGCCCCGACACGAAACTCCTACGAGCAGTACTTC.